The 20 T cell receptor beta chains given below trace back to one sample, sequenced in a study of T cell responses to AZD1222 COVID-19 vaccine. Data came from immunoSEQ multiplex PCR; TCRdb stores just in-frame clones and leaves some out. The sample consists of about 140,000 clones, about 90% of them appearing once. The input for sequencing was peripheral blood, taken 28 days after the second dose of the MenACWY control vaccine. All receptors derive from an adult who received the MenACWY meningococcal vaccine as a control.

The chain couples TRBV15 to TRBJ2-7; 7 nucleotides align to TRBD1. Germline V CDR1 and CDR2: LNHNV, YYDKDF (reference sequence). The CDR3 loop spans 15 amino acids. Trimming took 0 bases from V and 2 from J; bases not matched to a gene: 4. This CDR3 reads CATSRDPQGTYEQYF. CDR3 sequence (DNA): TGTGCCACCAGCAGAGATCCACAGGGGACCTACGAGCAGTACTTC.

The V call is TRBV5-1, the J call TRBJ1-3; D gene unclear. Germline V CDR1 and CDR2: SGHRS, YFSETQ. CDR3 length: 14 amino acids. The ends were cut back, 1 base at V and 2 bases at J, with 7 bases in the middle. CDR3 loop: CASSLWEAGNTIYF. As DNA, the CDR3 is TGCGCCAGCAGCTTGTGGGAGGCTGGAAACACCATATATTTT.

In nucleotides, the CDR3 is TGTGCCAGCGGACAGGCCGCAACTAATGAAAAACTGTTTTTT. Amino acids: CASGQAATNEKLFF. V is TRBV19 and J is TRBJ1-4; 7 nucleotides agree with TRBD1. CDR1 and CDR2 from the germline V gene are LNHDA and SQIVND (reference sequence). The CDR3 spans 14 residues. Unmatched junction bases numbered 4, after V lost 9 bases and J lost 0 bases. The full variable domain, its missing parts supplied by reference TRBV19 and TRBJ1-4, is DGGITQSPKYLFRKEGQNVTLSCEQNLNHDAMYWYRQDPGQGLRLIYYSQIVNDFQKGDIAEGYSVSREKKESFPLTVTSAQKNPTAFYLCASGQAATNEKLFFGSGTQLSVL.

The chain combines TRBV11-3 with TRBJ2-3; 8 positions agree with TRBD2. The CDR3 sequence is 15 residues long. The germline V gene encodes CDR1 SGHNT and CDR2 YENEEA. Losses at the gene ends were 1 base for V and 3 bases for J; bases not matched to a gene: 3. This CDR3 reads CASSLGSGETDTQYF. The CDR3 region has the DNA TGTGCCAGCAGCTTAGGTAGCGGGGAGACAGATACGCAGTATTTT.

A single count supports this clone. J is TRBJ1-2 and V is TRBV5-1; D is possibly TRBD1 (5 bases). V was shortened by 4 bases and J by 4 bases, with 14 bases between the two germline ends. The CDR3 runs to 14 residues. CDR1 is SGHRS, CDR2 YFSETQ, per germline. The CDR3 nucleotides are TGCGCCAGCAGCATTGAAGGGGCAGTCTATGGCTACACCTTC. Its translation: CASSIEGAVYGYTF.

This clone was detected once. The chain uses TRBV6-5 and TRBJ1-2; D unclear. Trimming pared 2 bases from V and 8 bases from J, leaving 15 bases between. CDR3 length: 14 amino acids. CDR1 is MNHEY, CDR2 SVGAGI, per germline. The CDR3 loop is CASSYDIVAGGYTF. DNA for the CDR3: TGTGCCAGCAGTTACGACATTGTAGCGGGGGGCTACACCTTC.

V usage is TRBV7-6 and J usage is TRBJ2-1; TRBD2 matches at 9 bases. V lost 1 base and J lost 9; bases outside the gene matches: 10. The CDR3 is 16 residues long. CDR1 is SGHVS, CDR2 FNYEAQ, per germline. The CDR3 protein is CASSLVGPGLAVEQFF. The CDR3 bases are TGTGCCAGCAGCTTAGTGGGTCCGGGACTAGCAGTTGAGCAGTTCTTC.

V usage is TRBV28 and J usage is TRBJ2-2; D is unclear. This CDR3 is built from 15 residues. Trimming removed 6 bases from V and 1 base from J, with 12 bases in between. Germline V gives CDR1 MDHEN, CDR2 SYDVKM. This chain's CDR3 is CASSLPHKNTGELFF. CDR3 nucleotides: TGTGCCAGCAGCCTACCCCACAAGAACACCGGGGAGCTGTTTTTT.

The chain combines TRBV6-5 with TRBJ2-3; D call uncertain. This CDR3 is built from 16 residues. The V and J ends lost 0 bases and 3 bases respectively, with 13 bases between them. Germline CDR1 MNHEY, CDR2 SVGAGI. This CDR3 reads CASSYSDGAQTDTQYF. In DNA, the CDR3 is TGTGCCAGCAGTTACTCGGATGGAGCTCAAACAGATACGCAGTATTTT.

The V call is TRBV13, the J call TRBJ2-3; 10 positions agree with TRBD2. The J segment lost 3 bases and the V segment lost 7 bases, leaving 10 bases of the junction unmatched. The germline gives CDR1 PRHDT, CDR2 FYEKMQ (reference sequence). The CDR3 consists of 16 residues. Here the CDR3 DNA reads TGTGCCAGCAACCGACCCGGGACTAGCGTTACAGATACGCAGTATTTT. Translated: CASNRPGTSVTDTQYF.

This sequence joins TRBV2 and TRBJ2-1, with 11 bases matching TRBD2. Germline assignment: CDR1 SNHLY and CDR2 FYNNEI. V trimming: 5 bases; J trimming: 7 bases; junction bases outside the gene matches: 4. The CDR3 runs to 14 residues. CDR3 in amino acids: CASSLAGGRNEQFF. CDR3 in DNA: TGTGCCAGCAGTTTAGCGGGGGGGCGTAATGAGCAGTTCTTC.

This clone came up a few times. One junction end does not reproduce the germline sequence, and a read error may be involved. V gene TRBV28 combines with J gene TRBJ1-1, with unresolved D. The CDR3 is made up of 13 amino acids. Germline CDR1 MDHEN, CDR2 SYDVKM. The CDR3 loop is CASTLYKNTEAFF. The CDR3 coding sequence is TGTGCCAGCACTTTATACAAGAACACTGAAGCTTTCTTT.

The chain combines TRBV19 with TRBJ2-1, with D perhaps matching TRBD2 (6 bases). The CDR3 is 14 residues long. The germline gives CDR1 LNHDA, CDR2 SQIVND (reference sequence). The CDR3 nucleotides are TGTGCTACTAGGGCGGGGCCCTACTACAATGAGCAGTTCTTC. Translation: CATRAGPYYNEQFF.

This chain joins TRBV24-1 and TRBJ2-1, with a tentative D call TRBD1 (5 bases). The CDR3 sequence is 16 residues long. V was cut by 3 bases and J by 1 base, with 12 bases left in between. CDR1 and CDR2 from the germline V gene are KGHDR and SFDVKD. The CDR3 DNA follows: TGTGCCACCAGTGATCAGCAGGGCCCTTCCTACAATGAGCAGTTCTTC. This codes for CATSDQQGPSYNEQFF.

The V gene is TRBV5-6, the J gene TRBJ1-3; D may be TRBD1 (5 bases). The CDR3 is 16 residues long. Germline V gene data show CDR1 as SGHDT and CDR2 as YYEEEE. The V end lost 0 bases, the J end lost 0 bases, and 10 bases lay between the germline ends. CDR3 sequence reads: CASSLVGQASGNTIYF. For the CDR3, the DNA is TGTGCCAGCAGCTTGGTGGGGCAGGCCTCTGGAAACACCATATATTTT.

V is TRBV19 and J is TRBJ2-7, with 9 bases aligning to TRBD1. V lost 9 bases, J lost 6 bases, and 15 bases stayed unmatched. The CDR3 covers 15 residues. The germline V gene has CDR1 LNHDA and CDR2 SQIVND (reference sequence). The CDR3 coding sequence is TGTGCCAGCCAATGGGGACAGGGCCGGGTCTCCGAGCAGTACTTC. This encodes CASQWGQGRVSEQYF.

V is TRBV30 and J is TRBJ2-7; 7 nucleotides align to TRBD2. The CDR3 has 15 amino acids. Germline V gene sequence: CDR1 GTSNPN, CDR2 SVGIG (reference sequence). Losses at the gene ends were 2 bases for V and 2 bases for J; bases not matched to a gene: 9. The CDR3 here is CAWSSTSAGAYEQYF. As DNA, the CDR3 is TGTGCCTGGAGTTCCACCTCTGCGGGGGCCTACGAGCAGTACTTC.

In DNA form, the CDR3 reads TGTGCCAGCAGCTTACAACAAGAGACCCAGTACTTC. This codes for CASSLQQETQYF. The genes are TRBV5-8 and TRBJ2-5; D ambiguous. V lost 2 bases, J lost 2 bases, and 4 bases lay in between. This CDR3 contains 12 residues. Germline CDR1 is SGHTS and CDR2 is YDEGEE.

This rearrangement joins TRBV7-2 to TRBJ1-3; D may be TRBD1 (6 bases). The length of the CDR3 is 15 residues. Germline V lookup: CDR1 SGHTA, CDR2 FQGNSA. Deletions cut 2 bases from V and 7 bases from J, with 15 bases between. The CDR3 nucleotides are TGTGCCAGCAGCTTACAGGGGACTCTTGGGAACACCATATATTTT. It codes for CASSLQGTLGNTIYF.

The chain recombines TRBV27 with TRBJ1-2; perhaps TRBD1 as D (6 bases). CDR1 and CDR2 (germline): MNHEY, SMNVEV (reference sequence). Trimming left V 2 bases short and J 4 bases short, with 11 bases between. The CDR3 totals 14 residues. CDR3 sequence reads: CASSLVGGSYGYTF. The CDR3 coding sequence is TGTGCCAGCAGTTTAGTTGGGGGCAGCTATGGCTACACCTTC.